This TCR beta chain emerged from a study of identical twins. Between the trimmed V and J ends, which lost 2 bases and 8 bases, there was a span of 18 bases. This CDR3 comprises 16 residues. Looked up from germline, CDR1 is KGHSH and CDR2 is LQKENI. Findings and limits, study-wide: Shared out-of-frame alpha sequences (those common to twins) showed excess low generation probability.

Of note for this clonotype: Antigen unknown.

TCRdb called the 5' RACE reads again in MiXCR, with one record for every CDR3 protein. Among 1.5 million to 2 million distinct CDR3 sequences listed, under 35% were seen once. Sequencing used cord blood. The TCR originated in a newborn girl in good health. The chain joins TRBV18 to TRBJ1-4, with D hard to call. CDR3 bases: TGTGCCAGCTCACCAATGGCCGGTCCAGTGGGAGAAAAACTGTTTTTT. Residues: CASSPMAGPVGEKLFF.